The 10 T cell receptor beta chains below were found in one sample sequenced in a study of shared clonotypes between healthy human individuals. Produced via immunoSEQ multiplex PCR; TCRdb's table is partial and in-frame only. The sample holds some 2.1 million clones; about 95% are singletons and the top ten take around 1.1%. Positive CCR7 selection of CD45RO-negative cells yielded the naive CD8 cells, and terminally differentiated effector memory CD45RA+ cells were excluded. The specimen was naive CD8+ T cells sorted from blood. These receptors were obtained from a man younger than 30 in good health.

This rearrangement joins TRBV28 to TRBJ2-3, with D unclear. The germline V and J ends were trimmed by 0 bases and 6 bases, with 7 bases remaining between them. From germline, CDR1 is MDHEN and CDR2 SYDVKM. This CDR3 has 13 amino acids. Written as DNA, the CDR3 is TGTGCCAGCAGTTTATGGGGGTCGGATACGCAGTATTTT. Translating it yields CASSLWGSDTQYF.

The genes are TRBV27 and TRBJ2-1; 8 bases fit TRBD2. V shed 5 bases, J shed 9 bases, and the junction held 18 bases outside the gene matches. CDR3 length: 17 residues. Germline V gene lookup returns CDR1 MNHEY and CDR2 SMNVEV (reference sequence). The CDR3 reads CASSLLSSGRLGSEQFF. As DNA, the CDR3 is TGTGCCAGCAGTCTCCTATCCAGCGGGAGACTAGGGAGTGAGCAGTTCTTC.

The chain recombines TRBV5-1 with TRBJ1-2; D gene unclear. Germline V gene lookup returns CDR1 SGHRS and CDR2 YFSETQ. CDR3 length equals 15 residues. Trimming removed 1 base from V and 3 bases from J, with 13 bases in between. The CDR3 DNA sequence: TGCGCCAGCAGCTTGATCTTCGCCTCGGACTATGGCTACACCTTC. The encoded protein is CASSLIFASDYGYTF.

V is TRBV27 and J is TRBJ2-1, with D tentatively TRBD1 (8 bases). Germline V gene lookup returns CDR1 MNHEY and CDR2 SMNVEV (reference sequence). Trimming removed 2 bases at V and 9 bases at J, with 14 bases between. This CDR3 spans 14 amino acids. The CDR3 region has the DNA TGTGCCAGCAGTTTACCAGGGGGCGGGGGTGAGCAGTTCTTC. Its translation is CASSLPGGGGEQFF.

This clone was detected only once. The chain combines TRBV30 with TRBJ2-1, with 9 bases lining up with TRBD1. The V segment lost 4 bases and the J segment 0 bases; nucleotides outside the gene matches: 10. CDR1 and CDR2 from the germline V gene are GTSNPN and SVGIG (reference sequence). The CDR3 contains 17 residues. Here the CDR3 reads CAWMIPGTGTSYNEQFF. The CDR3 nucleotides are TGTGCCTGGATGATTCCCGGGACAGGGACCTCCTACAATGAGCAGTTCTTC.

This rearrangement joins TRBV7-9 to TRBJ1-1; D gene unclear. Germline V gene lookup returns CDR1 SEHNR and CDR2 FQNEAQ (reference sequence). This CDR3 comprises 13 residues. The ends were cut back, 4 bases at V and 8 bases at J, with 14 bases in the middle. The CDR3 loop reads CASSSDGVLEAFF. Written as DNA, the CDR3 is TGTGCCAGCAGCTCTGACGGGGTGTTGGAAGCTTTCTTT.

A single count supports this clone. The rearrangement joins TRBV9 to TRBJ2-3, with TRBD2 matching over 9 bases. Germline-derived CDR1 and CDR2 are SGDLS and YYNGEE. V shed 7 bases, J shed 4 bases, and the junction held 4 bases outside the gene matches. This CDR3 spans 13 amino acids. The CDR3 coding sequence is TGTGCCAGCGATAGCGGGGGCCCAGATACGCAGTATTTT. This gives the protein CASDSGGPDTQYF.

This chain links TRBV19 with TRBJ2-7, with a weak D call TRBD2 (7 bases). Trimming removed 3 bases from V and 4 bases from J, with 19 bases in between. The CDR3 loop spans 16 amino acids. CDR1 LNHDA and CDR2 SQIVND come from the germline V gene (reference sequence). The CDR3 nucleotides are TGTGCCAGTAGTATTACGGCCGGGGAGGGGGTTTACGAGCAGTACTTC. Amino acids: CASSITAGEGVYEQYF.

This chain links TRBV7-6 with TRBJ2-3; D call uncertain. This CDR3 is 16 amino acids long. Germline-derived CDR1 and CDR2 are SGHVS and FNYEAQ. V was clipped by 3 bases and J by 5 bases, with 18 bases between them. CDR3 sequence: CASSFHALIWEDTQYF. CDR3 nucleotides: TGTGCCAGCAGCTTCCACGCCTTAATCTGGGAAGATACGCAGTATTTT.

On this clone: The same CDR3 arises from other DNA sequences in this sample as well. V is TRBV4-1 and J is TRBJ2-1, with TRBD2 as a possible D gene (5 bases). CDR1 is MGHRA, CDR2 YSYEKL, per germline. The CDR3 is made up of 14 amino acids. Trimming left V 0 bases short and J 4 bases short, with 7 bases between. CDR3 residues: CASSQEDSYNEQFF. The DNA of the CDR3 is TGCGCCAGCAGCCAAGAGGACTCGTACAATGAGCAGTTCTTC.